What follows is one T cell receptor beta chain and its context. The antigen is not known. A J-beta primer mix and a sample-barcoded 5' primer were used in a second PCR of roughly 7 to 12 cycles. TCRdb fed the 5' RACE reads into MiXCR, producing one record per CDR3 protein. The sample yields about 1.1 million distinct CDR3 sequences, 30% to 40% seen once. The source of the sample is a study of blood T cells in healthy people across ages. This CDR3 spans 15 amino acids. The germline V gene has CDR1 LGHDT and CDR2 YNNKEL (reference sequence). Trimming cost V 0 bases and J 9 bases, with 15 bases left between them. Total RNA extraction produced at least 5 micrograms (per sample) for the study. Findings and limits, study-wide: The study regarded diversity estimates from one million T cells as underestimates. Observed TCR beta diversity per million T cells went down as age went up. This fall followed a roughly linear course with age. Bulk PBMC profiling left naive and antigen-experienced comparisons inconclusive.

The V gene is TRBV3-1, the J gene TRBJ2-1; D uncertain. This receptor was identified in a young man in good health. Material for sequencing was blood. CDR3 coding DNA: TGTGCCAGCAGCCAAGACCTTAGTTATGTGGGTGAGCAGTTCTTC. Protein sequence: CASSQDLSYVGEQFF.